This paragraph covers one T cell receptor (beta chain) sequence. This clonotype was detected only a few times. There is no known antigen for this receptor. Nothing much larger sits one base from this clone, and base qualities are not available. The sample comes from a study of regulatory T cells in long-lasting Graves disease (dated by TCRdb to the early 2020s). A note on the overall study: Newly diagnosed Graves' disease patients had taken antithyroid drugs for less than 3 months. Persistent Graves' disease patients were compared with newly diagnosed Graves' disease patients by peripheral blood TCR sequencing and RNA sequencing. The study was registered as a clinical trial and conducted in China. TCR sequencing covered some 13 persistent and around 20 newly diagnosed Graves' disease patients, about 35 samples in total.

Based on the germline V gene, the CDR1 and CDR2 sequences are MDHEN and SYDVKM. Taken from cysteine to phenylalanine, the CDR3 has 13 residues. Of all the DNA, just the CDR3 is kept, 39 bases in frame from base 1. Trimming removed 3 bases from V and 10 bases from J, leaving 15 bases between the germline ends. The sample's time point label is to be understood as: newly diagnosed GD, antithyroid drugs for less than 3 months. RNA was extracted from PBMCs in TRIzol for both TCR sequencing and RNA sequencing. Graves' disease was diagnosed according to American Thyroid Association guidelines. Recruitment of patients was carried out at an endocrinology department in Xi'an, China. Each patient gave approximately 9.7 milliliters of peripheral blood, collected in an EDTA anticoagulant tube. Ficoll Paque Plus density gradient separation was used to isolate PBMCs, and no additional T cell sorting was done. An Agilent 2100 Bioanalyzer and agarose gel were used to check RNA quality, and a NanoDrop 2000 was used to measure RNA concentration.

Library prep was done by multiplex PCR. The instrument given in TCRdb is Illumina HiSeq 4000. CDR3 regions were amplified by Arm-PCR with iRepertoire HTBI primers to construct TCR beta libraries. Before sequencing, the PCR products went through gel purification. Per the source publication's procedure: A total of roughly 67 TRBV and about 13 TRBJ segments were identified across samples and were used for gene usage analysis of CDR3 amino acid clonotypes. COPE and FqMerger were used to merge the filtered high-quality paired reads into contigs. Contigs were aligned with BLAST to IMGT TRBV, TRBD and TRBJ reference genes, and CDR3 was defined per IMGT. Clonotypes above 0.1% frequency were classified as highly expanded clones. Shannon entropy was used to measure repertoire diversity, and the Gini coefficient was used to measure V-J evenness. A clonotype found in more than one individual was treated as public. Using fastp at Q25 and MiXCR, TCRdb reprocessed the public reads and kept productive beta chains. When rows share a CDR3 protein, they turn into one entry using the most common DNA and genes. The V and J calls reflect TCRdb's pipeline rather than the authors' work. The sample table lists 500,000 or so distinct CDR3 sequences, 16% of them with a count of one. The top ten constitute 10% to 15% of the sample.

The study at large found these results: Persistent Graves' disease patients showed lower TCR Shannon entropy and fewer highly expanded clones than newly diagnosed patients, suggesting clonal expansion. Only the TCR beta chain was sequenced and analyzed. The small sample size was acknowledged by the authors as a limitation that may reduce accuracy. Persistent disease showed preferential use of TRBV28, TRBJ1-2 and TRBJ2-5, whereas newly diagnosed disease favored TRBV20-1 and TRBJ2-1. Patients with persistent disease shared more public clonotypes (about 2,700) than newly diagnosed patients did (about 1,000). Because the primary lesion, thyroid tissue, could not be accessed, the study looked at peripheral blood alone.

The sample also formed part of further work on T cells in Graves' hyperthyroidism and ophthalmopathy. That second report states: Stable Graves' hyperthyroidism was defined as the absence of progression to ophthalmopathy over 18 months of follow-up. Hyperthyroidism patients were newly diagnosed, with disease duration under 2 months, and aged 18 to 65 years. The study excluded patients with uncontrolled infections, other autoimmune diseases, pregnancy or lactation. Diagnoses were based on clinical symptoms, serum thyroxine and TRAb, thyroid ultrasound and orbital computed tomography. The TCR CDR3 was subjected to a first round of RT-PCR using the HTBI primer set and the Qiagen OneStep RT-PCR kit. Most expanded thyroid clonotypes (frequency above 0.001) were also detected in blood, a finding suggesting that blood repertoires may reflect thyroid immune responses. Ophthalmopathy was separated from stable hyperthyroidism by a 13 V-J signature model, with over 85% sensitivity and 81% to 83% specificity obtained in cross-validation and 80%/75% obtained in testing. In validation, the model predicted progression to ophthalmopathy with approximately 71% sensitivity and over 72% specificity, a median of 6.5 months before onset. A discovery cohort of approximately 97 patients, 43 with Graves' ophthalmopathy and approximately 57 with stable Graves' hyperthyroidism, was used to find distinguishing TCR V-J signatures. Prospective prediction of ophthalmopathy was tested in an independent validation cohort of 18 hyperthyroidism patients and some 17 patients who later progressed to ophthalmopathy. The 90 to 100 discovery patients were randomly divided into training and test sets at a 7:3 ratio. In addition, the study compared T-cell repertoires in thyroid tissue and in blood from roughly 6 Graves' hyperthyroidism patients. After blood sampling, hyperthyroidism patients were treated with methimazole at a starting dose of 30 mg daily, and ophthalmopathy patients were treated with high-dose intravenous methylprednisolone. Libraries were constructed in a second round of multiplex PCR, after which size selection and purification were carried out. Libraries were sequenced paired-end with 100 bp reads on an Illumina HiSeq2000. SOAPnuke was used to process the raw data, removing reads that contained adapters or uncalled bases, had a mean Phred below 15, or lacked an exact match to the constant primer or identifier. High-quality paired reads were merged using COPE v1.2.5, and each unique nucleotide sequence was defined as a clonotype. MiTCR v1.1 was used to align clonotypes to the IMGT TRBV, TRBD and TRBJ reference segments. Analysis was restricted to V-J combinations with a frequency above 0.0001, which covered roughly 99% of repertoires. A TCS score was defined as the ratio of F50 (clonal expansion) to E x V (chaos), with BLOSUM62-based TCRdist applied between CDR3 peptides within each V-J. Welch's t-statistics and random forest reduced 450 to 600 V-J features to 13, which were used in a naive Bayes classifier (R e1071). Sample size was not statistically predetermined, and blinding of investigators to group allocation was not performed. The paper describes TCR Vbeta CDR3 sequencing of 140 or so peripheral blood samples, made up of 43 ophthalmopathy patients, more than 70 hyperthyroidism patients and roughly 17 progressor patients.

The sequences come from peripheral blood mononuclear cells (PBMCs), collected at new diagnosis, from a patient treated with antithyroid drugs. This TCR came from a man aged 40-49 years with Graves disease. Donor details come from another sample of the same person, matched by shared clones. The receptor chain draws on TRBV28 and TRBJ1-1; the D gene is possibly TRBD1, with 5 bases matching. The nucleotide sequence reads as follows: TGTGCCAGCAGTTTTCCAGGGACCCCCTCAGCTTTCTTT. This is translated as CASSFPGTPSAFF.